These T cell receptor beta chains were read from a single sample in a study of T cell clusters in autoimmune cytopenias. After re-calling the multiplex PCR reads, TCRdb lists one entry per CDR3 protein, DNA absent. The sample table sets out nearly 15,000 distinct CDR3 sequences. This sample was also put to use in a study of T cell repertoires in aging, cancer and after chemotherapy.

The source material was peripheral blood. The receptor source for this set is a human donor in good health. The CDR3 runs from the conserved cysteine through the conserved F or W. Rows may omit the clone size; those that give it use once, few, many or a size class.

cdr3_aa cdr3_length j_call v_call clone_size
CASSESGAGAGELFF 15 TRBJ2-2 TRBV6-2/TRBV6-3 -
CASSPRQGEDTQYF 14 TRBJ2-3 TRBV18 -
CASSLAWEAGNTEAFF 16 TRBJ1-1 TRBV11-1 -
CASMGAPYNEQFF 13 TRBJ2-1 TRBV7-6 medium-sized
CASSRSLGQGSNEQYF 16 TRBJ2-7 TRBV18 -
CASNRLQGDYGYTF 14 TRBJ1-2 TRBV6-5 -
CASITGPQPQHF 12 TRBJ1-5 TRBV19 -